This T cell receptor beta chain appears in the sequencing data of a study of T-cell reconstitution after alpha-beta-depleted transplantation in children. Using unique molecular identifiers, the investigators prepared the TCRbeta library. MiXCR, run by TCRdb on the PCR reads, gives a single entry per CDR3 protein. Of some 76,000 distinct CDR3 sequences listed, 11% are singletons. General study results and limits: Reportedly, only several hundred clones from non-depleted graft cells drove alpha-beta T-cell counts at about two months. Surviving recipient T cells and thymic progenitors produced the high day-60 TCRbeta diversity seen in some patients. It was newly produced T cells that mostly accounted for T-cell counts and diversity one year after transplant.

This CDR3 is 18 amino acids long. The germline gives CDR1 DFQATT, CDR2 SNEGSKA (reference sequence). Comment on this clonotype: What it recognizes is unknown.

V usage is TRBV20-1 and J usage is TRBJ2-1; D is perhaps TRBD2 (6 bases). Here the sequenced sample was PBMCs, taken before TCRalphabeta/CD19-depleted stem cell transplant. The clonotype comes from a boy under 18 with acute myeloid leukemia, due to receive a stem cell transplant. CDR3 residues: CWAQAQWRGTGSYNEQFF. In DNA form, the CDR3 reads TGCTGGGCCCAGGCCCAATGGAGGGGAACTGGCTCCTACAATGAGCAGTTCTTC.